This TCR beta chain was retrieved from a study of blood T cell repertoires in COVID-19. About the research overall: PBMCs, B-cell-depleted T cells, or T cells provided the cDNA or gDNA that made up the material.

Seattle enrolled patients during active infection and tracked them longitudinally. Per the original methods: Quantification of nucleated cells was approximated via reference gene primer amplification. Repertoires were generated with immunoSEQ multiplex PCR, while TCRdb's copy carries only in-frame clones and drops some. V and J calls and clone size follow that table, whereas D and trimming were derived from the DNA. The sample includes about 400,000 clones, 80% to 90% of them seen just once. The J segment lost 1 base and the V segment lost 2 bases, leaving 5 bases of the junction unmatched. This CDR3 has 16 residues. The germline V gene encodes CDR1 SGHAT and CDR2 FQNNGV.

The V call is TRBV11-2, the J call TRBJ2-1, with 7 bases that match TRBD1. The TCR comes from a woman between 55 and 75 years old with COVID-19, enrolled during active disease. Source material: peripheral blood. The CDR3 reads CASSLNWDSSYNEQFF. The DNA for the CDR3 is TGTGCCAGCAGCTTAAATTGGGACAGTTCCTACAATGAGCAGTTCTTC. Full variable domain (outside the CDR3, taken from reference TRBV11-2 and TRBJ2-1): EAGVAQSPRYKIIEKRQSVAFWCNPISGHATLYWYQQILGQGPKLLIQFQNNGVVDDSQLPKDRFSAERLKGVDSTLKIQPAKLEDSAVYLCASSLNWDSSYNEQFFGPGTRLTVL.